These T cell receptor beta chains were read from a single sample in a study of regulatory T cells in long-lasting Graves disease. Using its own MiXCR run on the multiplex PCR reads, TCRdb lists one record per CDR3 protein. This sample has 450,000 or so distinct CDR3 sequences; less than 25% occur once, and the top ten carry 7% to 10%. The sequencing here drew on peripheral blood mononuclear cells (PBMCs), taken when the disease was refractory, from a patient treated with antithyroid drugs. The receptors were sampled from a female donor with Graves disease. Each CDR3 is given with its conserved first and last residue. Fields, in order: J gene, D gene, V gene, clone size, CDR3 DNA, CDR3 protein. The D gene is left open where the match is weak. Expanded clones get a size class; other rows say once, few or many, or leave the size out.

j_gene: TRBJ2-7; d_gene: NA; v_gene: TRBV7-9; abundance: NA; CDR3nt: TGTGCCAGCAGCTTTGTGGACCAGGGAACCTACGAGCAGTACTTC; CDR3aa: CASSFVDQGTYEQYF
j_gene: TRBJ2-5; d_gene: NA; v_gene: TRBV28; abundance: many; CDR3nt: TGTGCCAGCAGGCCGGAGTCGTGGGGTTACCAAGAGACCCAGTACTTC; CDR3aa: CASRPESWGYQETQYF
j_gene: TRBJ1-4; d_gene: NA; v_gene: TRBV2; abundance: many; CDR3nt: TGTGCCAGCAAACTGCTTGCGATTGAAAAACTGTTTTTT; CDR3aa: CASKLLAIEKLFF
j_gene: TRBJ2-7; d_gene: NA; v_gene: TRBV19; abundance: NA; CDR3nt: TGTGCCAGTAGTATCCTGGACAGTTCACCCTACGAGCAGTACTTC; CDR3aa: CASSILDSSPYEQYF
j_gene: TRBJ2-7; d_gene: NA; v_gene: TRBV7-9; abundance: NA; CDR3nt: TGTGCCAGCAGCTTAGGGGAGGTCCCCTACGAGCAGTACTTC; CDR3aa: CASSLGEVPYEQYF
j_gene: TRBJ1-2; d_gene: TRBD1; v_gene: TRBV7-2; abundance: NA; CDR3nt: TGTGCCAGCAACTTAATCACCGGGACAGGGGGTAACTATGGCTACACCTTC; CDR3aa: CASNLITGTGGNYGYTF
j_gene: TRBJ2-4; d_gene: TRBD2; v_gene: TRBV27; abundance: many; CDR3nt: TGTGCCAGCAGTTCACTCGGGGGGAAGAACATTCAGTACTTC; CDR3aa: CASSSLGGKNIQYF
j_gene: TRBJ2-3; d_gene: NA; v_gene: TRBV28; abundance: NA; CDR3nt: TGTGCCAGCAGTTGGCGAGGGGGCACAGATACGCAGTATTTT; CDR3aa: CASSWRGGTDTQYF
j_gene: TRBJ1-1; d_gene: NA; v_gene: TRBV7-9; abundance: many; CDR3nt: TGTGCCAGCACCTTGGGTCTGAACACTGAAGCTTTCTTT; CDR3aa: CASTLGLNTEAFF
j_gene: TRBJ1-2; d_gene: TRBD1; v_gene: TRBV2; abundance: many; CDR3nt: TGTGCCAGCAGTGATACAGGGGGGCGAGCATTGTTTGGCTACACCTTC; CDR3aa: CASSDTGGRALFGYTF
j_gene: TRBJ2-7; d_gene: NA; v_gene: TRBV20-1; abundance: many; CDR3nt: TGCAGTGCTAGCGGACACGCGGGTGAGCAGTACTTC; CDR3aa: CSASGHAGEQYF
j_gene: TRBJ2-5; d_gene: TRBD1; v_gene: TRBV2; abundance: NA; CDR3nt: TGTGCCAGCACAAAGGGGACAGTGGTAGAGACCCAGTACTTC; CDR3aa: CASTKGTVVETQYF
j_gene: TRBJ2-2; d_gene: TRBD1; v_gene: TRBV7-9; abundance: NA; CDR3nt: TGTGCCAGCAGCGAAGGGACAGGGTTAGAGCTGTTTTTT; CDR3aa: CASSEGTGLELFF
j_gene: TRBJ2-5; d_gene: TRBD2; v_gene: TRBV11-2; abundance: many; CDR3nt: TGTGCCAGCAGCTTTACTAGCGGCGAGACCCAGTACTTC; CDR3aa: CASSFTSGETQYF
j_gene: TRBJ2-5; d_gene: NA; v_gene: TRBV11-2; abundance: many; CDR3nt: TGTGCCAGCAAAGAGGTGGGGGAGACCCAGTACTTC; CDR3aa: CASKEVGETQYF
j_gene: TRBJ1-3; d_gene: NA; v_gene: TRBV5-1; abundance: few; CDR3nt: TGCGCCAGCAGCCCGGGAGGCAGAATCTCTGGAAACACCATATATTTT; CDR3aa: CASSPGGRISGNTIYF
j_gene: TRBJ1-1; d_gene: NA; v_gene: TRBV5-1; abundance: NA; CDR3nt: TGCGCCAGCACCGGGGGGGGGAACACTGAAGCTTTCTTT; CDR3aa: CASTGGGNTEAFF
j_gene: TRBJ2-7; d_gene: NA; v_gene: TRBV7-2; abundance: many; CDR3nt: TGTGCCAGCAGCTTATTTACGGGGGCCATAGACTACGAGCAGTACTTC; CDR3aa: CASSLFTGAIDYEQYF
j_gene: TRBJ1-1; d_gene: NA; v_gene: TRBV7-8; abundance: few; CDR3nt: TGTGCCACGGGGGTAGGTGTGAACACTGAAGCTTTCTTT; CDR3aa: CATGVGVNTEAFF
j_gene: TRBJ2-3; d_gene: TRBD2; v_gene: TRBV28; abundance: NA; CDR3nt: TGTGCCAGCAGTTCAGGGACTAGCGGGAGCCTCGGAGATACGCAGTATTTT; CDR3aa: CASSSGTSGSLGDTQYF
j_gene: TRBJ1-1; d_gene: NA; v_gene: TRBV30; abundance: few; CDR3nt: TGTGCCTGGATTAAAGGCAACACTGAAGCTTTCTTT; CDR3aa: CAWIKGNTEAFF
j_gene: TRBJ2-1; d_gene: TRBD1; v_gene: TRBV7-2; abundance: many; CDR3nt: TGTGCCAGCAGTTGGACAGGCGTCGGGTACAATGAGCAGTTCTTC; CDR3aa: CASSWTGVGYNEQFF
j_gene: TRBJ2-2; d_gene: TRBD2; v_gene: TRBV11-1; abundance: NA; CDR3nt: TGTGCCAGCAGTTTGGGACTAGCGGCCGTTTACACCGGGGAGCTGTTTTTT; CDR3aa: CASSLGLAAVYTGELFF
j_gene: TRBJ1-1; d_gene: NA; v_gene: TRBV19; abundance: few; CDR3nt: TGTGCCAGTCGCGGACATGGAACTGAAGCTTTCTTT; CDR3aa: CASRGHGTEAFF
j_gene: TRBJ2-7; d_gene: TRBD2; v_gene: TRBV27; abundance: NA; CDR3nt: TGTGCCAGCAGTCCTCCAGCGGGATTTTACGAGCAGTACTTC; CDR3aa: CASSPPAGFYEQYF
j_gene: TRBJ1-1; d_gene: NA; v_gene: TRBV7-9; abundance: NA; CDR3nt: TGTGCCAGCAGCTTAGAAGACACTGGAGCTTTCTTT; CDR3aa: CASSLEDTGAFF
j_gene: TRBJ2-1; d_gene: TRBD1; v_gene: TRBV28; abundance: NA; CDR3nt: TGTGCCAGCAGCCACCCGGGACAGGTCTCCTACAATGAGCAGTTCTTC; CDR3aa: CASSHPGQVSYNEQFF
j_gene: TRBJ2-2; d_gene: NA; v_gene: TRBV10-3; abundance: NA; CDR3nt: TGTGCCATCAATATTCGGCGGGGAAACACCGGGGAGCTGTTTTTT; CDR3aa: CAINIRRGNTGELFF
j_gene: TRBJ1-5; d_gene: NA; v_gene: TRBV3-1; abundance: NA; CDR3nt: TGTGCCAGCAGCCCTAAGTTAGGAAATCAGCCCCAGCATTTT; CDR3aa: CASSPKLGNQPQHF
j_gene: TRBJ1-1; d_gene: NA; v_gene: TRBV19; abundance: NA; CDR3nt: TGTGCCAGTAGTATTTTGGGCACTGAAGCTTTCTTT; CDR3aa: CASSILGTEAFF
j_gene: TRBJ2-4; d_gene: TRBD2; v_gene: TRBV7-8; abundance: many; CDR3nt: TGTGCCAGCAGCTTTAAGCGGGAGGGCCACGCCATTCAGTACTTC; CDR3aa: CASSFKREGHAIQYF
j_gene: TRBJ2-7; d_gene: TRBD1; v_gene: TRBV29-1; abundance: many; CDR3nt: TGCAGCGGTAAGGACAGGGGGTACGAGCAGTACTTC; CDR3aa: CSGKDRGYEQYF
j_gene: TRBJ2-7; d_gene: TRBD1; v_gene: TRBV2; abundance: many; CDR3nt: TGTGCCAGCAGCGGACAGGGGTTGGCGTACGAGCAGTACTTC; CDR3aa: CASSGQGLAYEQYF
j_gene: TRBJ2-7; d_gene: TRBD1; v_gene: TRBV6-2/TRBV6-3; abundance: NA; CDR3nt: TGTGCCAGAAGTTACGGACAGGGGTTCTACGAGCAGTACTTC; CDR3aa: CARSYGQGFYEQYF
j_gene: TRBJ1-2; d_gene: NA; v_gene: TRBV4-1; abundance: NA; CDR3nt: TGCGCCAGCAGCCAAGTTGGGGCAGGTGGCTACACCTTC; CDR3aa: CASSQVGAGGYTF
j_gene: TRBJ2-5; d_gene: TRBD1; v_gene: TRBV24-1; abundance: NA; CDR3nt: TGTGCCACCAGTGATTCGGGACAGGGGAAAGAGACCCAGTACTTC; CDR3aa: CATSDSGQGKETQYF
j_gene: TRBJ2-5; d_gene: NA; v_gene: TRBV6-5; abundance: NA; CDR3nt: TGTGCCAGCAGTTACGGGCCACAGGAACAAGAGACCCAGTACTTC; CDR3aa: CASSYGPQEQETQYF
j_gene: TRBJ2-5; d_gene: NA; v_gene: TRBV12-3/TRBV12-4; abundance: many; CDR3nt: TGTGCCAGCAGTTACACAGGGTTGAAGACCCAGTACTTC; CDR3aa: CASSYTGLKTQYF
j_gene: TRBJ1-2; d_gene: NA; v_gene: TRBV28; abundance: many; CDR3nt: TGTGCCACACGATCGTATGGGGGGCCCAACTATGGCTACACCTTC; CDR3aa: CATRSYGGPNYGYTF
j_gene: TRBJ1-2; d_gene: NA; v_gene: TRBV28; abundance: many; CDR3nt: TGTGCCAGCAGCGGGGGGCCCGGGGGTGGCTACACCTTC; CDR3aa: CASSGGPGGGYTF
j_gene: TRBJ1-1; d_gene: NA; v_gene: TRBV29-1; abundance: few; CDR3nt: TGCAGCTCGAGACAGGCCGTGGGGACTGAAGCTTTCTTT; CDR3aa: CSSRQAVGTEAFF
j_gene: TRBJ1-6; d_gene: NA; v_gene: TRBV28; abundance: many; CDR3nt: TGTGCCAGCAGTTTGTGGGGGGCGCAATCACCCCTCCACTTT; CDR3aa: CASSLWGAQSPLHF